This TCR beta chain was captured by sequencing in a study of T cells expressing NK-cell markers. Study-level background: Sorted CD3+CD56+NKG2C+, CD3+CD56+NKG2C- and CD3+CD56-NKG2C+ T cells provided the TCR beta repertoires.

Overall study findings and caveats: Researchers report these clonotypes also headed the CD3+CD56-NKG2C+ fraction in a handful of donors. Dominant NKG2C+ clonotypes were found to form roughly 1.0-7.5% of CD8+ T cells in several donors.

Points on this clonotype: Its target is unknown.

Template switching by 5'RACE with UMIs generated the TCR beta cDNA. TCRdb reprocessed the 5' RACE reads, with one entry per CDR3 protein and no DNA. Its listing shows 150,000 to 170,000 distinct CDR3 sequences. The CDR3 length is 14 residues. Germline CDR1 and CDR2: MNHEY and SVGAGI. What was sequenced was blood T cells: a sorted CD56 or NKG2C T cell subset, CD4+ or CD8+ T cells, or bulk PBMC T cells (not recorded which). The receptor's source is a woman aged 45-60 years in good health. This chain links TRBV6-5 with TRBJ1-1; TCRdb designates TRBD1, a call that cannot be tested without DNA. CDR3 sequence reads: CASSGTGMNTEAFF.